Presented here are 26 T cell receptor beta chains from one specimen sequenced in a study of T cell responses to AZD1222 COVID-19 vaccine. Profiled with immunoSEQ multiplex PCR; TCRdb holds only in-frame clones, not every one. Of 90,000 to 150,000 clones in the sample, approximately 84% were seen once. The sample was peripheral blood, taken on day 0 of AZD1222 vaccination. Receptors originate from an adult in good health.

This chain uses TRBV5-8 with TRBJ2-5; 8 bases are shared with TRBD1. The trim removed 2 bases at V and 4 bases at J, leaving 4 bases unmatched. The CDR3 length is 14 residues. Germline V CDR1 and CDR2: SGHTS, YDEGEE. The chain's CDR3 is CASSLDDRGETQYF. CDR3 nucleotide sequence: TGTGCCAGCAGCTTAGATGACAGGGGAGAGACCCAGTACTTC.

The gene calls are TRBV14 and TRBJ2-1; 9 nucleotides agree with TRBD1. This CDR3 is built from 17 residues. Germline CDR1 SGHDN, CDR2 FVKESK. V shed 4 bases, J shed 8 bases, and the junction held 15 bases outside the gene matches. CDR3 in DNA: TGTGCCAGCAGCCGCCAACTTCCGGGACAGGGAAATGATGAGCAGTTCTTC. Its translation is CASSRQLPGQGNDEQFF.

This chain links TRBV18 with TRBJ2-3; a possible D gene is TRBD2 (6 bases). This CDR3 is built from 15 residues. Germline V CDR1 and CDR2: KGHSH, LQKENI. Trimming cost V 1 base and J 6 bases, with 14 bases left between them. The CDR3 nucleotides read TGTGCCAGCTCACCACAGGGGCTCCTAGCGGATACGCAGTATTTT. Amino acids: CASSPQGLLADTQYF.

The chain combines TRBV6-5 with TRBJ1-4; no clear D. Trimming cost V 6 bases and J 8 bases, with 19 bases left between them. Germline CDR1 reads MNHEY; CDR2 reads SVGAGI. The CDR3 length is 15 residues. For the CDR3, the DNA is TGTGCCAGCAGCATGGAGGGAGGAGTAAGGGAAAAACTGTTTTTT. Translation: CASSMEGGVREKLFF.

The J gene is TRBJ1-3, the V gene TRBV30; tentatively, D is TRBD1 (5 bases). V was cut by 8 bases and J by 0 bases, with 14 bases left in between. The CDR3 sequence is 14 residues long. The germline gives CDR1 GTSNPN, CDR2 SVGIG (reference sequence). DNA for the CDR3: TGTGCCAGTGGGGGGGACTTCTCTGGAAACACCATATATTTT. Translating it yields CASGGDFSGNTIYF.

The chain is built from TRBV6-6 and TRBJ1-2; TRBD1 agrees at 10 bases. With V trimmed by 5 bases and J by 1 base, 10 bases remained unmatched. This CDR3 spans 17 amino acids. Germline V CDR1 and CDR2: MNHNY, SVGAGI (reference sequence). The CDR3 sequence is CASSPGTGAIHNYGYTF. CDR3 coding DNA: TGTGCCAGCAGTCCCGGGACAGGGGCCATACATAACTATGGCTACACCTTC.

This clone was observed a handful of times. The chain joins TRBV3-1 (or the pseudogene TRBV3-2) to TRBJ1-2, with no clear D. The CDR3 has 15 residues. CDR1 and CDR2 (germline): LGHDT, YNNKEL (reference sequence). The V end lost 8 bases, the J end lost 1 base, and 17 bases lay between the germline ends. The CDR3 loop is CASSSPYSNNYGYTF. In DNA, the CDR3 is TGTGCCAGCTCCTCCCCTTACAGCAATAACTATGGCTACACCTTC.

This clone has a single count. This sequence joins TRBV10-3 and TRBJ1-1, with 7 bases fitting TRBD1. Per germline, CDR1 ENHRY and CDR2 SYGVKD. The J segment lost 5 bases and the V segment lost 6 bases, leaving 6 bases of the junction unmatched. The CDR3 has 13 amino acids. CDR3 sequence reads: CAISPGQRTEAFF. The CDR3, as DNA: TGTGCCATCAGCCCGGGACAGAGGACTGAAGCTTTCTTT.

The rearrangement joins TRBV20-1 to TRBJ1-2; D gene unclear. Germline loops: CDR1 DFQATT, CDR2 SNEGSKA (reference sequence). V was clipped by 3 bases and J by 2 bases, with 4 bases between them. The CDR3 sequence is 11 residues long. The CDR3 DNA sequence: TGCAGTGCTAGGCCAAACTATGGCTACACCTTC. Protein sequence: CSARPNYGYTF.

This chain uses TRBV9 with TRBJ2-7; 14 bases match TRBD2. The CDR3 loop spans 15 amino acids. Unmatched junction bases numbered 7, after V lost 4 bases and J lost 7 bases. CDR1 and CDR2 (germline): SGDLS, YYNGEE. CDR3 sequence: CASSIGGLAGDEQYF. The CDR3 DNA reads as TGTGCCAGCAGCATAGGGGGACTAGCGGGAGATGAGCAGTACTTC.

Details on this clone: Other DNA variants within this sample encode the same CDR3. The V gene is TRBV6-5, the J gene TRBJ1-1; possible D gene TRBD1, 5 bases. CDR1 and CDR2 (germline): MNHEY, SVGAGI. Trimming took 6 bases from V and 3 from J, leaving 8 bases between them. The CDR3 has 12 amino acids. The DNA of the CDR3 is TGTGCCAGCAGCCCAGGGTACACTGAAGCTTTCTTT. Translated: CASSPGYTEAFF.

This clone appeared a few times. The chain carries TRBV30 and TRBJ1-6, with a weak D call TRBD1 (5 bases). Germline V CDR1 and CDR2: GTSNPN, SVGIG (reference sequence). V was shortened by 0 bases and J by 5 bases, with 8 bases between the two germline ends. This CDR3 comprises 14 residues. The CDR3 region has the DNA TGTGCCTGGAGTGTAGACAGTAATAATTCACCCCTCCACTTT. Its protein is CAWSVDSNNSPLHF.

The rearrangement joins TRBV11-2 to TRBJ2-2; 7 bases align to TRBD2. Germline V gives CDR1 SGHAT, CDR2 FQNNGV. After removal of 5 bases from V and 1 base from J, the junction contained 4 bases not matched to a gene. CDR3 length: 15 residues. The CDR3 loop is CASSPAGVNTGELFF. The CDR3 DNA follows: TGTGCCAGCAGCCCCGCGGGAGTGAACACCGGGGAGCTGTTTTTT.

The chain links TRBV18 to TRBJ2-1, with D hard to call. This CDR3 region has 13 residues. The V gene's germline CDR1 is KGHSH and CDR2 LQKENI. V was cut by 2 bases and J by 9 bases, with 11 bases left in between. The CDR3 loop is CASSPSSSGEQFF. Written as DNA, the CDR3 is TGTGCCAGCTCACCAAGCAGCTCTGGTGAGCAGTTCTTC.

This chain uses TRBV21-1 with TRBJ1-5; TRBD1 reflects the table's D call only, with no check against the DNA. TRBV21-1 is a pseudogene. The CDR3 is 17 amino acids. The DNA for the CDR3 is TGTGCCAGCACCCCTCCCCCCCGTCGGGACAACAATCAGCCCCAGCATTTT. It specifies CASTPPPRRDNNQPQHF.

This rearrangement joins TRBV18 to TRBJ1-3; D call uncertain. Germline CDR1 and CDR2: KGHSH and LQKENI. The CDR3 consists of 18 residues. V was clipped by 2 bases and J by 0 bases, with 17 bases between them. CDR3 nucleotides: TGTGCCAGCTCACCAGTTTTTTTTGGGGAACGCTCTGGAAACACCATATATTTT. It specifies CASSPVFFGERSGNTIYF.

The chain has TRBV9 and TRBJ1-2; TRBD1 is a possible D gene (5 bases). Trimming took 4 bases from V and 1 from J, leaving 17 bases between them. This CDR3 is built from 16 residues. CDR1 is SGDLS, CDR2 YYNGEE, per germline. The CDR3 reads CASSSYPGASNYGYTF. The CDR3 DNA reads as TGTGCCAGCAGCTCCTACCCTGGGGCTAGTAACTATGGCTACACCTTC. The full variable domain, in which reference TRBV9 and TRBJ1-2 provide the parts outside the CDR3, is DSGVTQTPKHLITATGQRVTLRCSPRSGDLSVYWYQQSLDQGLQFLIQYYNGEERAKGNILERFSAQQFPDLHSELNLSSLELGDSALYFCASSSYPGASNYGYTFGSGTRLTVV.

This clone was recorded a few times. CDR3 bases: TGTGCCAGTAGTATAATGGGACAGAATTCGGACGAGCAGTACTTC. Its translation is CASSIMGQNSDEQYF. This chain links TRBV19 with TRBJ2-7; 7 positions match TRBD1. Per the germline V gene, CDR1 is LNHDA and CDR2 is SQIVND (reference sequence). After removal of 2 bases from V and 5 bases from J, the junction contained 9 bases not matched to a gene. The CDR3 length is 15 residues.

V gene TRBV6-5 combines with J gene TRBJ2-2, with D uncertain. V lost 2 bases and J lost 8, with 9 bases in between. The CDR3 contains 13 residues. Germline loops: CDR1 MNHEY, CDR2 SVGAGI. Here the CDR3 reads CASSYGRRGELFF. CDR3 in DNA: TGTGCCAGCAGTTACGGCAGGCGGGGGGAGCTGTTTTTT.

This chain links TRBV13 with TRBJ2-3, with D possibly matching TRBD2 (6 bases). The V gene's germline CDR1 is PRHDT and CDR2 FYEKMQ (reference sequence). The ends were cut back, 5 bases at V and 0 bases at J, with 18 bases in the middle. This CDR3 has 17 residues. This CDR3 reads CASSPSGWVSSTDTQYF. In DNA form, the CDR3 reads TGTGCCAGCAGCCCCAGCGGGTGGGTCTCTAGCACAGATACGCAGTATTTT.

The chain has TRBV28 and TRBJ2-3; possible D gene TRBD2, 5 bases. Germline CDR1 is MDHEN and CDR2 is SYDVKM. The CDR3 spans 11 residues. Trimming stripped 9 bases from V and 8 bases from J, with 12 bases between. This chain's CDR3 is CASTEGGTQYF. CDR3 in DNA: TGTGCCAGTACAGAGGGTGGTACGCAGTATTTT.

In its sample, this clone is medium-sized. This sequence joins TRBV2 and TRBJ2-5; D is uncertain. Germline V gene sequence: CDR1 SNHLY, CDR2 FYNNEI. V was pared by 8 bases and J by 3 bases, with 7 bases between. This CDR3 has 11 amino acids. The CDR3 nucleotides read TGTGCCAGCGCCCGGGAAGAGACCCAGTACTTC. Its protein is CASAREETQYF.

The chain uses TRBV10-3 and TRBJ1-4; 12 bases fit TRBD1. This CDR3 contains 15 residues. CDR1 is ENHRY and CDR2 is SYGVKD in the germline V gene. Trimming cost V 10 bases and J 3 bases; bases outside gene matches: 6. CDR3 sequence reads: CATLGQGASNEKLFF. DNA of the CDR3: TGTGCCACATTGGGACAGGGGGCTTCTAATGAAAAACTGTTTTTT.

This chain joins TRBV27 and TRBJ2-3; D is unresolved. The V end lost 8 bases, the J end lost 2 bases, and 14 bases lay between the germline ends. The CDR3 runs to 14 residues. Germline V gives CDR1 MNHEY, CDR2 SMNVEV (reference sequence). CDR3 coding DNA: TGTGCCAGCGGAAGGTACGGAGACACAGATACGCAGTATTTT. Protein: CASGRYGDTDTQYF.

The V and J genes are TRBV29-1 and TRBJ1-1; TRBD1 is a possible D gene (5 bases). The germline V gene encodes CDR1 SQVTM and CDR2 ANQGSEA. The CDR3 is made up of 15 amino acids. The V and J ends lost 3 bases and 1 base respectively, with 15 bases between them. CDR3 in amino acids: CSVEGRRQGNTEAFF. DNA for the CDR3: TGCAGCGTTGAGGGTCGGAGGCAGGGGAACACTGAAGCTTTCTTT.

The rearrangement joins TRBV5-4 to TRBJ2-3, with 8 bases identical to TRBD2. Germline V gives CDR1 SGHNT, CDR2 YYREEE (reference sequence). This CDR3 has 16 residues. V lost 5 bases, J lost 6 bases, and 14 bases stayed unmatched. CDR3 DNA: TGTGCCAGCAGTTATTTGGGACTAGGAATTTTGGATACGCAGTATTTT. Encoded protein: CASSYLGLGILDTQYF.